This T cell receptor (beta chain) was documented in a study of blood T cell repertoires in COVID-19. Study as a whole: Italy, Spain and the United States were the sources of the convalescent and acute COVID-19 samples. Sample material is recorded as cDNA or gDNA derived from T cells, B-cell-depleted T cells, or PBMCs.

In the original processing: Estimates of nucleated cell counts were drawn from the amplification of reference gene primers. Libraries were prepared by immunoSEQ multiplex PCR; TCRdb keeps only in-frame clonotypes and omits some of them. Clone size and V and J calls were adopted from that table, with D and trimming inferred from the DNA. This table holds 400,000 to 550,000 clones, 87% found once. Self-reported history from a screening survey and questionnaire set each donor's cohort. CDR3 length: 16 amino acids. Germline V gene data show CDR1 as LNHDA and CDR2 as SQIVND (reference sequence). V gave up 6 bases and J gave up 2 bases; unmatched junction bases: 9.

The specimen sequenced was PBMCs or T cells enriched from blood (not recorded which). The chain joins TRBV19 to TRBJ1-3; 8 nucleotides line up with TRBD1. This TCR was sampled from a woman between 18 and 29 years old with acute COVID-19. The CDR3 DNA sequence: TGTGCCAGTAGCCAATCTACACAGGGGGCTGGAAACACCATATATTTT. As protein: CASSQSTQGAGNTIYF.